The next 15 T cell receptor beta chains were all read from a single sample in a study of TIL therapy for anti-PD-1-resistant metastatic lung cancer. The libraries were made with immunoSEQ v3. Only in-frame clones appear in the TCRdb table, and some are missing; sequencing was by immunoSEQ multiplex PCR. The sample consists of some 7,000 clones, under 65% of them appearing once. Time point: pre-treatment sample, taken before nivolumab and TIL therapy. The tumor samples were excised metastases, mostly pleural nodules or supraclavicular lymph nodes. Sequenced here: tumor tissue, sampled at baseline. These receptors originate from a person aged 25 to 85 with non-small cell lung cancer.

This chain joins TRBV30 and TRBJ2-5, with 11 nucleotides matching TRBD2. Per the germline V gene, CDR1 is GTSNPN and CDR2 is SVGIG (reference sequence). The CDR3 extends over 16 amino acids. V gave up 4 bases and J gave up 3 bases; unmatched junction bases: 10. The CDR3 loop is CAWKKVAGGFKETQYF. The CDR3 DNA is TGTGCCTGGAAGAAGGTAGCGGGGGGGTTTAAAGAGACCCAGTACTTC.

This chain uses TRBV27 with TRBJ2-2; the match to TRBD1 covers 7 bases. From germline, CDR1 is MNHEY and CDR2 SMNVEV (reference sequence). The CDR3 is 13 amino acids. V was pared by 5 bases and J by 4 bases, with 1 base of the junction left unmatched. The CDR3 DNA is TGTGCCAGCAGTCGGGACAGCACCGGGGAGCTGTTTTTT. This translates into CASSRDSTGELFF.

The chain carries TRBV30 and TRBJ2-4; D may match TRBD1 or TRBD2 (6 bases each). Germline lookup yields CDR1 GTSNPN and CDR2 SVGIG (reference sequence). The V gene lost 1 base and the J gene lost 3 bases, with 13 bases spanning the gap. The CDR3 is 15 amino acids. CDR3 coding DNA: TGTGCCTGGAGTGGGGGGGCGTACGGCAAAAACATTCAGTACTTC. Its protein product is CAWSGGAYGKNIQYF. Using reference TRBV30 and TRBJ2-4 for the parts outside the CDR3, the full variable domain is SQTIHQWPATLVQPVGSPLSLECTVEGTSNPNLYWYRQAAGRGLQLLFYSVGIGQISSEVPQNLSASRPQDRQFILSSKKLLLSDSGFYLCAWSGGAYGKNIQYFGAGTRLSVL.

The chain uses TRBV2 and TRBJ2-1; 9 nucleotides line up with TRBD1. With 1 base clipped from V and 4 bases from J, the junction kept 2 bases outside the gene matches. Germline V lookup: CDR1 SNHLY, CDR2 FYNNEI. The CDR3 length is 15 residues. The CDR3 bases are TGTGCCAGCAGTGAAGGACAGGGGGTATACAATGAGCAGTTCTTC. The encoded protein is CASSEGQGVYNEQFF. Together with reference TRBV2 and TRBJ2-1, the CDR3 gives the full variable domain: EPEVTQTPSHQVTQMGQEVILRCVPISNHLYFYWYRQILGQKVEFLVSFYNNEISEKSEIFDDQFSVERPDGSNFTLKIRSTKLEDSAMYFCASSEGQGVYNEQFFGPGTRLTVL.

This clone was seen only once. The rearrangement links TRBV3-1 (or the pseudogene TRBV3-2) to TRBJ2-2; 7 nucleotides agree with TRBD2. V shed 5 bases and J 4 bases; nucleotides not matched to a gene: 10. The CDR3 contains 16 residues. Germline CDR1 LGHDT, CDR2 YNNKEL (reference sequence). For the CDR3, the DNA is TGTGCCAGCAGCTCTCAGCGGGGTTTCCTCACCGGGGAGCTGTTTTTT. It yields the protein CASSSQRGFLTGELFF.

This clone occurred once. The rearrangement uses TRBV5-6 and TRBJ2-1, with 13 nucleotides matching TRBD2. Germline CDR1 is SGHDT and CDR2 is YYEEEE. V lost 0 bases to trimming and J lost 0 bases; unmatched junction nucleotides: 0. The CDR3 is 17 residues long. CDR3 protein: CASSLGLAGGSYNEQFF. As DNA, the CDR3 is TGTGCCAGCAGCTTGGGACTAGCGGGGGGCTCCTACAATGAGCAGTTCTTC.

V usage is TRBV18 and J usage is TRBJ2-3, with 8 bases fitting TRBD2. J lost 4 bases, V lost 0 bases, and 6 bases had no gene match. CDR1 and CDR2 (germline): KGHSH, LQKENI. This CDR3 is built from 16 residues. The chain's CDR3 is CASSPPLSGSADTQYF. CDR3 bases: TGTGCCAGCTCACCACCGTTAAGCGGGAGTGCAGATACGCAGTATTTT.

The rearrangement links TRBV20-1 to TRBJ1-2; D not certain. CDR3 size: 12 residues. Trimming shortened V by 3 bases and J by 4 bases, and 9 bases separated the two germline ends. From germline, CDR1 is DFQATT and CDR2 SNEGSKA (reference sequence). CDR3 in amino acids: CSASPGSYGYTF. CDR3 in DNA: TGCAGTGCTAGTCCCGGGTCCTATGGCTACACCTTC.

The gene calls are TRBV7-2 and TRBJ1-1, with D possibly matching TRBD1 (5 bases). Trimming stripped 4 bases from V and 11 bases from J, with 17 bases between. Per the germline V gene, CDR1 is SGHTA and CDR2 is FQGNSA. The CDR3 contains 13 residues. The CDR3 reads CASSWMGDRQAFF. The CDR3 region has the DNA TGTGCCAGCAGCTGGATGGGGGATCGGCAGGCTTTCTTT.

The table lists this clone with a few counts. The chain is built from TRBV27 and TRBJ2-7; possibly TRBD1 for D (6 bases). Germline V CDR1 and CDR2: MNHEY, SMNVEV (reference sequence). This CDR3 region has 15 residues. Trimming removed 5 bases at V and 3 bases at J, with 17 bases between. The CDR3 reads CASSPHPQGIYEQYF. For the CDR3, the DNA is TGTGCCAGCAGTCCCCATCCGCAGGGGATCTACGAGCAGTACTTC.

The rearrangement joins TRBV12-3 or TRBV12-4 to TRBJ2-1, with D possibly matching TRBD2 (5 bases). This CDR3 is 12 amino acids long. Trimming left V 1 base short and J 7 bases short, with 5 bases between. CDR3 amino acids: CASSLGLNEQFF. For the CDR3, the DNA is TGTGCCAGCAGTTTAGGACTAAATGAGCAGTTCTTC.

This clone has only a few counts. The chain is built from TRBV15 and TRBJ1-5; TRBD1 might be the D (5 bases). The CDR3 runs to 14 residues. With 0 bases removed from V and 7 bases from J, the gap between germline ends came to 10 bases. Germline CDR1 LNHNV, CDR2 YYDKDF (reference sequence). The CDR3 region has the DNA TGTGCCACCAGCAGAGAATTGGGGGGGCAGCCCCAGCATTTT. This encodes CATSRELGGQPQHF.

The V and J genes are TRBV27 and TRBJ2-5; D might be TRBD2 (6 bases). Germline V gene sequence: CDR1 MNHEY, CDR2 SMNVEV (reference sequence). With 6 bases removed from V and 2 bases from J, the gap between germline ends came to 13 bases. This CDR3 is 14 amino acids long. The CDR3: CASRLGLYQETQYF. CDR3 sequence (DNA): TGTGCCAGCAGACTGGGACTCTATCAAGAGACCCAGTACTTC.

In its sample, this clone is medium-sized. This sequence joins TRBV19 and TRBJ1-5; D may be TRBD1 (6 bases). CDR3 length: 13 amino acids. Germline V lookup: CDR1 LNHDA, CDR2 SQIVND (reference sequence). V lost 5 bases and J lost 3, with 8 bases in between. The chain's CDR3 is CASSGDTNQPQHF. DNA for the CDR3: TGTGCCAGTAGTGGGGACACCAATCAGCCCCAGCATTTT.

The chain recombines TRBV10-2 with TRBJ2-1; D remains ambiguous. The CDR3 spans 13 residues. V was shortened by 4 bases and J by 6 bases, with 10 bases between the two germline ends. The germline CDR1 and CDR2 sequences are WSHSY and SAAADI. CDR3 residues: CASSVQIANEQFF. For the CDR3, the DNA is TGCGCCAGCAGTGTTCAGATTGCCAATGAGCAGTTCTTC.